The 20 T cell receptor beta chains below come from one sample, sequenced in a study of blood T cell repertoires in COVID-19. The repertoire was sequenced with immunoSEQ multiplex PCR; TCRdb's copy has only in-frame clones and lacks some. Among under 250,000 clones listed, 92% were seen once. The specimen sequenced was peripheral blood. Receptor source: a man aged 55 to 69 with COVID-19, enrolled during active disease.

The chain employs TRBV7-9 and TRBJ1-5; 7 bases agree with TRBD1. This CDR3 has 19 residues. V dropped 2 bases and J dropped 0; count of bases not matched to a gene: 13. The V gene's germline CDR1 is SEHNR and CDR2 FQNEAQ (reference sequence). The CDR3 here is CASSLSPRDSPYSNQPQHF. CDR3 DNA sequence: TGTGCCAGCAGCTTAAGTCCGCGGGACAGTCCCTATAGCAATCAGCCCCAGCATTTT.

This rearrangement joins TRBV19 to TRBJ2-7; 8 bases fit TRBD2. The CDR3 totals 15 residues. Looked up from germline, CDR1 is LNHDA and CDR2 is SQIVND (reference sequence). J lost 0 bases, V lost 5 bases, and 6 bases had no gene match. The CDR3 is CASSPRTSPSYEQYF. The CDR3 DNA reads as TGTGCCAGTAGTCCCCGGACTAGCCCCTCCTACGAGCAGTACTTC.

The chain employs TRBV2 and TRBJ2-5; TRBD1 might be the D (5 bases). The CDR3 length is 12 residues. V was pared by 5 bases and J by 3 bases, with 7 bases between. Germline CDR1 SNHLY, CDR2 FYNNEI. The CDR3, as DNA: TGTGCCAGCAGTTTGACAGAAGAGACCCAGTACTTC. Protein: CASSLTEETQYF.

The CDR3 spells CASSFVDGVAKNIQYF. The CDR3 DNA reads as TGTGCCAGCAGTTTCGTAGACGGAGTAGCCAAAAACATTCAGTACTTC. The chain links TRBV28 to TRBJ2-4, with D uncertain. Trimming removed 3 bases from V and 0 bases from J, with 12 bases in between. CDR3 length equals 16 residues. Germline assignment: CDR1 MDHEN and CDR2 SYDVKM. Combining the CDR3 with reference TRBV28 and TRBJ2-4 gives the whole variable domain DVKVTQSSRYLVKRTGEKVFLECVQDMDHENMFWYRQDPGLGLRLIYFSYDVKMKEKGDIPEGYSVSREKKERFSLILESASTNQTSMYLCASSFVDGVAKNIQYFGAGTRLSVL.

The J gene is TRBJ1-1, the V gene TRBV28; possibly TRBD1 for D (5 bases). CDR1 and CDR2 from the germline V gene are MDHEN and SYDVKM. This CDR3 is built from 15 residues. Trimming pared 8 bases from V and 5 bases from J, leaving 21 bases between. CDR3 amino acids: CASGTTGAGGTEAFF. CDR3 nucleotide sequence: TGTGCCAGCGGAACAACCGGGGCCGGGGGTACTGAAGCTTTCTTT. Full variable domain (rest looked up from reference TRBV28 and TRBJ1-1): DVKVTQSSRYLVKRTGEKVFLECVQDMDHENMFWYRQDPGLGLRLIYFSYDVKMKEKGDIPEGYSVSREKKERFSLILESASTNQTSMYLCASGTTGAGGTEAFFGQGTRLTVV.

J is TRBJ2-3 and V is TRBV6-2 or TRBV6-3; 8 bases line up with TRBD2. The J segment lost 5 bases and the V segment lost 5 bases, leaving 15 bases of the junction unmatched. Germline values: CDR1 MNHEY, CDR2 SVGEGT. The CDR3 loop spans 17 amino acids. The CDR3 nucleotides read TGTGCCAGCAGTCAAGGGCATGGACTAGCCTCGGTAGATACGCAGTATTTT. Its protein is CASSQGHGLASVDTQYF.

CDR3 loop: CASSRDRYGYTF. For the CDR3, the DNA is TGTGCCAGCAGCCGGGACAGATATGGCTACACCTTC. The chain has TRBV3-1 (or the pseudogene TRBV3-2) and TRBJ1-2; 7 bases line up with TRBD1. J lost 5 bases, V lost 4 bases, and 1 base had no gene match. This CDR3 spans 12 amino acids. Germline V gene data show CDR1 as LGHDT and CDR2 as YNNKEL (reference sequence).

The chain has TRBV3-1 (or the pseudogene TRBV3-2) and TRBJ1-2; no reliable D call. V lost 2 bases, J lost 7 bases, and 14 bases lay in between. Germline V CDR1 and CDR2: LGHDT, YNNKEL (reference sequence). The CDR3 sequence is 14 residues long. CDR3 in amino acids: CASSQLGRGGGYTF. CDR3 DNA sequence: TGTGCCAGCAGCCAATTAGGTCGGGGAGGTGGCTACACCTTC.

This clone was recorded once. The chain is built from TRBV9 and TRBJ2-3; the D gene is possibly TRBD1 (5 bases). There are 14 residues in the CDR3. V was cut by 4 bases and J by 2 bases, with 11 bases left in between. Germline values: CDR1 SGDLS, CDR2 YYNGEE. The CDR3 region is CASSPRQPTDTQYF. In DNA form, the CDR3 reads TGTGCCAGCAGCCCCCGACAGCCCACAGATACGCAGTATTTT.

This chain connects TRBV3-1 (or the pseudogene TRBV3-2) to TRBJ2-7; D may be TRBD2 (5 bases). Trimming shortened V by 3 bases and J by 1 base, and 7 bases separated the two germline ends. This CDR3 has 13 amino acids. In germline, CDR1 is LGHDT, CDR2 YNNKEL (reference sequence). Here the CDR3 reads CASSHRTSYEQYF. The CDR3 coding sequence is TGTGCCAGCAGCCACAGGACTTCCTACGAGCAGTACTTC.

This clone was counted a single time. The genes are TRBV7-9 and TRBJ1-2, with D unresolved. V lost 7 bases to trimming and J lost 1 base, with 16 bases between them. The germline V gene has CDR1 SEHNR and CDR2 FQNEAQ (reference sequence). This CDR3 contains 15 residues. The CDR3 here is CASTATGRFNYGYTF. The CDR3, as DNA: TGTGCCAGCACCGCGACCGGCAGGTTTAACTATGGCTACACCTTC. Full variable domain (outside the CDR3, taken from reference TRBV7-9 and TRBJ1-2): DTGVSQNPRHKITKRGQNVTFRCDPISEHNRLYWYRQTLGQGPEFLTYFQNEAQLEKSRLLSDRFSAERPKGSFSTLEIQRTEQGDSAMYLCASTATGRFNYGYTFGSGTRLTVV.

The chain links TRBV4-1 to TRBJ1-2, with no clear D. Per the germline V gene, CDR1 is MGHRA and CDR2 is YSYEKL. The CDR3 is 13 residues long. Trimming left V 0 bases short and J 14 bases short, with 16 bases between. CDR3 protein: CASSQDWGGRGTF. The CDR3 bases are TGCGCCAGCAGCCAAGATTGGGGAGGGAGAGGAACCTTC.

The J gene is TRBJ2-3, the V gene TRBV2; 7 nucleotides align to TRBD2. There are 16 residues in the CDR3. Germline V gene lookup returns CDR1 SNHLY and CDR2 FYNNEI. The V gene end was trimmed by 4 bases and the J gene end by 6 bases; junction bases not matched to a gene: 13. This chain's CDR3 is CASSATSVRGADTQYF. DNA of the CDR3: TGTGCCAGCAGTGCCACTAGCGTCCGGGGCGCCGATACGCAGTATTTT.

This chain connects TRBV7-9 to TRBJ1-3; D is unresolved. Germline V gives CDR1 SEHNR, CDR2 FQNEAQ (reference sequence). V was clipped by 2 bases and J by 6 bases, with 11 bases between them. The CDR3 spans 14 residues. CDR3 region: CASSLMGAKNTIYF. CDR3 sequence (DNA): TGTGCCAGCAGCTTAATGGGAGCTAAAAACACCATATATTTT.

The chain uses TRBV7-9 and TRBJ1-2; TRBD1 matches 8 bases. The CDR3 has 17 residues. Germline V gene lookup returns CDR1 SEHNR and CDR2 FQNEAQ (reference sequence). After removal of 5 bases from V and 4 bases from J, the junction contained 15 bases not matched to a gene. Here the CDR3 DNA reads TGTGCCAGCAGCCACGAGACAGGGGTCGTTAATAGCTATGGCTACACCTTC. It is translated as CASSHETGVVNSYGYTF.

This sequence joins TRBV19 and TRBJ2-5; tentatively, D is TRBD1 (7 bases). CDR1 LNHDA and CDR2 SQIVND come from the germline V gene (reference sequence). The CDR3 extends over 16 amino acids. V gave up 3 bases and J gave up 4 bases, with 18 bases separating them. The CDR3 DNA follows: TGTGCCAGTAGTATCCTTGGCAGGGGGGAAGGAGAGACCCAGTACTTC. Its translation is CASSILGRGEGETQYF.

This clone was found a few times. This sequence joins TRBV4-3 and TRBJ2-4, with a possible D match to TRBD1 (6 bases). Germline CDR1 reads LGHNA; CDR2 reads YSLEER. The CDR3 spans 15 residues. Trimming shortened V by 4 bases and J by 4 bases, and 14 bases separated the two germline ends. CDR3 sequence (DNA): TGCGCCAGCAGCCGAGGACAGAATAGTAAAAACATTCAGTACTTC. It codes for CASSRGQNSKNIQYF.

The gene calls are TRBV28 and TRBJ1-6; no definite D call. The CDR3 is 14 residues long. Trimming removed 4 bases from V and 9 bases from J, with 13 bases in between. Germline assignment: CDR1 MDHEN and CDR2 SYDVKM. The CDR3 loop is CASSWTSTGSPLHF. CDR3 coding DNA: TGTGCCAGCAGTTGGACTTCCACGGGTTCACCCCTCCACTTT.

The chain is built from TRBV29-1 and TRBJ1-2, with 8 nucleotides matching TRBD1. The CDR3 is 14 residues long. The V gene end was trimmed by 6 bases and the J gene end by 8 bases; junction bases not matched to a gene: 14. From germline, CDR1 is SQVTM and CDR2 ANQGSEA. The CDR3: CSVDMTGEVGGYTF. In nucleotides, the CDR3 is TGCAGCGTAGATATGACAGGGGAGGTTGGCGGCTACACCTTC.

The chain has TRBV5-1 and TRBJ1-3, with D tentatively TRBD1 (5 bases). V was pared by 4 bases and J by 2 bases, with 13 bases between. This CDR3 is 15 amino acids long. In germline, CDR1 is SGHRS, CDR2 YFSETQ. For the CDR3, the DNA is TGCGCCAGCAGCCCCGGCGGGGGGACTGGAAACACCATATATTTT. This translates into CASSPGGGTGNTIYF.